These 10 T cell receptor beta chains share one sample of origin, sequenced in a study of shared clonotypes between healthy human individuals. The protocol was immunoSEQ multiplex PCR, while the TCRdb copy is restricted to in-frame clones and leaves out a portion. The data contain 730,000 or so clones, around 72% of them seen just once; the ten biggest clones take up under 2%. The sample comprised memory CD4+ T cells sorted from blood. The subset is: CD45RA-negative fraction. These receptors were obtained from a woman in her 30s in good health.

On this clone itself: The same CDR3 arises from other DNA sequences in this sample as well. The rearrangement joins TRBV4-1 to TRBJ2-5; 7 positions agree with TRBD1. Unmatched junction bases numbered 7, after V lost 1 base and J lost 5 bases. The CDR3 has 15 residues. Germline loops: CDR1 MGHRA, CDR2 YSYEKL. The CDR3 loop is CASSQGPGGVETQYF. CDR3 coding DNA: TGCGCCAGCAGCCAAGGGCCAGGGGGTGTTGAGACCCAGTACTTC.

CDR3 DNA sequence: TGTGCCAGCTCACCCGACAGTACTAGCACAGATACGCAGTATTTT. Translation: CASSPDSTSTDTQYF. V is TRBV18 and J is TRBJ2-3; D is perhaps TRBD1 (5 bases). The CDR3 spans 15 residues. Trimming took 3 bases from V and 0 from J, leaving 10 bases between them. Germline lookup yields CDR1 KGHSH and CDR2 LQKENI.

The chain employs TRBV15 and TRBJ2-1; D unclear. Trimming took 0 bases from V and 4 from J, leaving 16 bases between them. This CDR3 is built from 17 residues. Looked up from germline, CDR1 is LNHNV and CDR2 is YYDKDF (reference sequence). CDR3 coding DNA: TGTGCCACCAGCAGAGAAACAGCACTCAACGAATACAATGAGCAGTTCTTC. Protein: CATSRETALNEYNEQFF.

The V gene is TRBV27, the J gene TRBJ1-1; no clear D. CDR1 is MNHEY and CDR2 is SMNVEV in the germline V gene (reference sequence). This CDR3 spans 16 amino acids. V was cut by 0 bases and J by 0 bases, with 11 bases left in between. The CDR3, as DNA: TGTGCCAGCAGTTTATCAGGATCACGGTTGAACACTGAAGCTTTCTTT. Encoded protein: CASSLSGSRLNTEAFF.

V is TRBV28 and J is TRBJ2-5, with D perhaps matching TRBD2 (7 bases). CDR1 and CDR2 from the germline V gene are MDHEN and SYDVKM. Trimming stripped 4 bases from V and 2 bases from J, with 17 bases between. This CDR3 contains 16 residues. The CDR3, as DNA: TGTGCCAGCAGTTCGGCGGGGGCCAGACTTCAAGAGACCCAGTACTTC. Its translation: CASSSAGARLQETQYF.

The V and J genes are TRBV7-2 and TRBJ1-3; TRBD1 matches 7 bases. The junction had 12 bases not matched to a gene; V was cut back by 7 bases and J by 0 bases. Germline-derived CDR1 and CDR2 are SGHTA and FQGNSA. The CDR3 spans 17 residues. CDR3 sequence reads: CASNFMTGFYSGNTIYF. The CDR3, as DNA: TGTGCCAGCAACTTTATGACAGGGTTTTACTCTGGAAACACCATATATTTT.

V and J are TRBV6-1 and TRBJ1-5; possibly TRBD1 for D (5 bases). CDR3 length equals 15 residues. V was clipped by 5 bases and J by 3 bases, with 14 bases between them. The germline CDR1 and CDR2 sequences are MNHNS and SASEGT. Here the CDR3 DNA reads TGTGCCAGCAGTACTCACCGGGGGTCCAATCAGCCCCAGCATTTT. This gives the protein CASSTHRGSNQPQHF.

The chain uses TRBV7-2 and TRBJ2-2; D is ambiguous. Germline V CDR1 and CDR2: SGHTA, FQGNSA. This CDR3 contains 15 residues. V lost 1 base and J lost 10, with 16 bases in between. CDR3 DNA sequence: TGTGCCAGCAGCTTAGAGGGCACCAACGCTGCGGAGCTGTTTTTT. This encodes CASSLEGTNAAELFF.

The chain carries TRBV5-1 and TRBJ2-3; no reliable D call. V was shortened by 1 base and J by 7 bases, with 10 bases between the two germline ends. There are 13 residues in the CDR3. CDR1 and CDR2 (germline): SGHRS, YFSETQ. CDR3 in DNA: TGCGCCAGCAGCTTGAGTCCAGCCAATACGCAGTATTTT. Translated, it gives CASSLSPANTQYF.

The rearrangement uses TRBV5-4 and TRBJ2-3; TRBD2 matches at 13 bases. Germline V gives CDR1 SGHNT, CDR2 YYREEE (reference sequence). The CDR3 totals 17 residues. The V and J ends lost 4 bases and 2 bases, in that order; junction bases with no gene match: 7. Here the CDR3 DNA reads TGTGCCAGCAGCCCCCAACTAGCGGGAGGGGACACAGATACGCAGTATTTT. Amino acid sequence: CASSPQLAGGDTDTQYF.